This T cell receptor (beta chain) was documented in a study of memory CD4+ T cells and cytomegalovirus serostatus. Sequencing was performed with immunoSEQ multiplex PCR; in TCRdb, only in-frame clones are kept and a portion is missing. The sample has tens of thousands of clones, over 70% seen once. Overall study results and limits: Repertoires predicted CMV serostatus with median bootstrapped AUC of approximately 0.95. Suggested: most of the CMV-linked TCR signature lies in CD4+ memory cells.

The sort gate was single viable CD3+CD4+CD8-CD45RO+ cells for memory CD4+ T cells. Serum IgG to CMV pp150, pp28, p38 and p52 defined serostatus. About this clone itself: Its antigen is as yet unknown.

The CDR3 loop spans 16 amino acids. Germline values: CDR1 LNHDA, CDR2 SQIVND (reference sequence). Trimming took 0 bases from V and 4 from J; bases not matched to a gene: 4. The sample comprised memory CD4+ T cells from blood. This TCR was sampled from an adult in good health and CMV-seronegative. The rearrangement links TRBV19 to TRBJ1-5, with 9 bases identical to TRBD1. The CDR3 spells CASSIDGTGRNQPQHF. As DNA, the CDR3 is TGTGCCAGTAGTATAGACGGGACAGGGAGGAATCAGCCCCAGCATTTT.